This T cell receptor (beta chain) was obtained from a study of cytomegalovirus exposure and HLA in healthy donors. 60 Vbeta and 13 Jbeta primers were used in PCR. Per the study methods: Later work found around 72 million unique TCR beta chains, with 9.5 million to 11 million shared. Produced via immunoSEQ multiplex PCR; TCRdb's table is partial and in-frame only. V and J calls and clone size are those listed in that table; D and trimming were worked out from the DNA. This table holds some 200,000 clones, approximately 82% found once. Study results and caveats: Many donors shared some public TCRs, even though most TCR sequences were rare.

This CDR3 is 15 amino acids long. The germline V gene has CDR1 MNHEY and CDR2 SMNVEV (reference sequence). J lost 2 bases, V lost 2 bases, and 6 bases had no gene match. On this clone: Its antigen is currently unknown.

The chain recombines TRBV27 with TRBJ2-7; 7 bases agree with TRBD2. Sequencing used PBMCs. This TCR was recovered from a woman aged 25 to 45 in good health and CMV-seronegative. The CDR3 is CASSLVSGTTYEQYF. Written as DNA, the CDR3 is TGTGCCAGCAGTTTAGTTTCGGGGACTACCTACGAGCAGTACTTC.